Shown below are 14 T cell receptor beta chains from a single sample sequenced in a study of blood T cell repertoires in COVID-19. Assay used: immunoSEQ multiplex PCR; TCRdb lists only in-frame clones, some missing. Among 300,000 or so clones, about 88% were seen once, and the ten largest hold 1.3%. Sequenced material: peripheral blood. These receptors were taken from a man in his 70s with acute or convalescent COVID-19.

V gene TRBV3-1 (or the pseudogene TRBV3-2) combines with J gene TRBJ1-5; 9 nucleotides agree with TRBD1. With 4 bases clipped from V and 2 bases from J, the junction kept 15 bases outside the gene matches. In germline, CDR1 is LGHDT, CDR2 YNNKEL (reference sequence). The CDR3 is 19 residues long. CDR3 DNA: TGTGCCAGCAGCCCCGGACAGGGGCCGACAGGGGGGGGCAATCAGCCCCAGCATTTT. Amino acids: CASSPGQGPTGGGNQPQHF.

DNA for the CDR3: TGTGCCAGCAGTTATATCGGGGAGGATGGCTACACCTTC. It codes for CASSYIGEDGYTF. The chain joins TRBV6-2 or TRBV6-3 to TRBJ1-2; D is ambiguous. Trimming stripped 3 bases from V and 6 bases from J, with 11 bases between. This CDR3 has 13 amino acids. Germline CDR1 MNHEY, CDR2 SVGEGT.

The V gene is TRBV6-5, the J gene TRBJ1-5, with D unresolved. The CDR3 is made up of 12 amino acids. Germline V CDR1 and CDR2: MNHEY, SVGAGI. The ends were cut back, 6 bases at V and 5 bases at J, with 8 bases in the middle. DNA of the CDR3: TGTGCCAGCAGATATAGAGATCAGCCCCAGCATTTT. The encoded protein is CASRYRDQPQHF.

The chain joins TRBV2 to TRBJ1-1, with a weak D call TRBD1 (5 bases). The V gene's germline CDR1 is SNHLY and CDR2 FYNNEI. The CDR3 contains 14 residues. V was cut by 7 bases and J by 8 bases, with 20 bases left in between. CDR3 nucleotides: TGTGCCAGCAAGAAGGTCTCAAGGGACTCCGAAGCTTTCTTT. Encoded protein: CASKKVSRDSEAFF.

This clone was recorded only once. The chain links TRBV7-9 to TRBJ2-7, with TRBD2 matching 15 bases. V lost 8 bases and J lost 5; bases outside the gene matches: 4. CDR3 size: 14 residues. Germline values: CDR1 SEHNR, CDR2 FQNEAQ (reference sequence). CDR3 DNA sequence: TGTGCCAGCGGACTAGCGGGAGGGAGCCACGAGCAGTACTTC. Encoded protein: CASGLAGGSHEQYF.

A single count supports this clone. The rearrangement joins TRBV24-1 to TRBJ1-2; D is possibly TRBD1 (5 bases). The ends were cut back, 3 bases at V and 5 bases at J, with 9 bases in the middle. The CDR3 is 13 residues long. Germline V gene data show CDR1 as KGHDR and CDR2 as SFDVKD. CDR3 bases: TGTGCCACCAGTGATGGGCCAGGGTATGGCTACACCTTC. Its translation: CATSDGPGYGYTF.

V and J are TRBV29-1 and TRBJ2-7; TRBD1 might be the D (5 bases). The V and J ends lost 7 bases and 0 bases respectively, with 13 bases between them. CDR1 and CDR2 from the germline V gene are SQVTM and ANQGSEA. The CDR3 covers 13 residues. The CDR3 DNA reads TGCAGCGCGTCCCCAAGGGGCTCCTACGAGCAGTACTTC. This sequence encodes CSASPRGSYEQYF.

The chain links TRBV2 to TRBJ1-1; TRBD1 agrees at 8 bases. Germline V gene sequence: CDR1 SNHLY, CDR2 FYNNEI. This CDR3 spans 14 amino acids. With V trimmed by 4 bases and J by 6 bases, 7 bases remained unmatched. Here the CDR3 reads CASSAEQGGPEAFF. CDR3 nucleotides: TGTGCCAGCAGTGCAGAACAGGGGGGGCCTGAAGCTTTCTTT.

CDR3 DNA: TGTGCCAGCCTGTCGGGATCCTACAATGAGCAGTTCTTC. Protein: CASLSGSYNEQFF. V gene TRBV2 combines with J gene TRBJ2-1; tentative D call: TRBD2 (5 bases). CDR3 length: 13 amino acids. In germline, CDR1 is SNHLY, CDR2 FYNNEI. V lost 8 bases, J lost 1 base, and 9 bases lay in between.

The CDR3 DNA is TGTGCCAGCAGCCCCCCGGCAGATACGCAGTATTTT. Protein sequence: CASSPPADTQYF. The V call is TRBV7-9, the J call TRBJ2-3; no reliable D call. The CDR3 sequence is 12 residues long. V dropped 5 bases and J dropped 4 bases, with 7 bases sitting between them. Germline V gene sequence: CDR1 SEHNR, CDR2 FQNEAQ (reference sequence).

This clone came up once. This chain joins TRBV7-2 and TRBJ2-1, with no clear D. CDR1 is SGHTA and CDR2 is FQGNSA in the germline V gene. Trimming took 0 bases from V and 4 from J, leaving 4 bases between them. This CDR3 spans 13 amino acids. CDR3 nucleotide sequence: TGTGCCAGCAGCTTAGCCCGGTACAATGAGCAGTTCTTC. Encoded protein: CASSLARYNEQFF. Together with reference TRBV7-2 and TRBJ2-1, the CDR3 gives the full variable domain: GAGVSQSPSNKVTEKGKDVELRCDPISGHTALYWYRQSLGQGLEFLIYFQGNSAPDKSGLPSDRFSAERTGGSVSTLTIQRTQQEDSAVYLCASSLARYNEQFFGPGTRLTVL.

The V gene is TRBV29-1, the J gene TRBJ2-7; 7 nucleotides agree with TRBD2. V trimming: 7 bases; J trimming: 6 bases; junction bases outside the gene matches: 9. The CDR3 is made up of 12 amino acids. From germline, CDR1 is SQVTM and CDR2 ANQGSEA. The CDR3 coding sequence is TGCAGCGCGCGGGATTCGGGGGGCGAGCAGTACTTC. This translates into CSARDSGGEQYF.

CDR3 bases: TGTGCCAGCAGCTACCTTATACAGATCGGCGAGCAGTACTTC. Amino acids: CASSYLIQIGEQYF. The gene calls are TRBV7-2 and TRBJ2-7; D uncertain. The V and J ends lost 4 bases and 6 bases respectively, with 16 bases between them. The CDR3 has 14 residues. CDR1 and CDR2 (germline): SGHTA, FQGNSA.

Only one count was recorded for this clone. This chain connects TRBV18 to TRBJ2-1; 12 positions agree with TRBD1. Germline assignment: CDR1 KGHSH and CDR2 LQKENI. V trimming: 3 bases; J trimming: 7 bases; junction bases outside the gene matches: 4. The CDR3 contains 15 residues. CDR3 coding DNA: TGTGCCAGCTCACCGGGACAGGGGGCGATAAATGAGCAGTTCTTC. Its protein product is CASSPGQGAINEQFF. The full variable domain, with the rest looked up from reference TRBV18 and TRBJ2-1, is NAGVMQNPRHLVRRRGQEARLRCSPMKGHSHVYWYRQLPEEGLKFMVYLQKENIIDESGMPKERFSAEFPKEGPSILRIQQVVRGDSAAYFCASSPGQGAINEQFFGPGTRLTVL.